This TCR beta chain derives from a study of cytomegalovirus exposure and HLA in healthy donors. Trimming took 2 bases from V and 5 from J, leaving 15 bases between them. This CDR3 region has 14 residues. CDR1 is GTSNPN and CDR2 is SVGIG in the germline V gene (reference sequence). PCR used 60 Vbeta primers and 13 Jbeta primers. Method: immunoSEQ multiplex PCR; TCRdb's copy keeps in-frame clones and lacks some. The data show roughly 130,000 clones, 70% to 80% seen once. The receptor comes from a female donor in good health and CMV-seronegative. The gene calls are TRBV30 and TRBJ2-5; perhaps TRBD2 as D (6 bases). The sequenced sample consisted of PBMCs. The CDR3 region is CAWSRLEVLETQYF. The DNA of the CDR3 is TGTGCCTGGAGTAGACTAGAAGTCCTCGAGACCCAGTACTTC.